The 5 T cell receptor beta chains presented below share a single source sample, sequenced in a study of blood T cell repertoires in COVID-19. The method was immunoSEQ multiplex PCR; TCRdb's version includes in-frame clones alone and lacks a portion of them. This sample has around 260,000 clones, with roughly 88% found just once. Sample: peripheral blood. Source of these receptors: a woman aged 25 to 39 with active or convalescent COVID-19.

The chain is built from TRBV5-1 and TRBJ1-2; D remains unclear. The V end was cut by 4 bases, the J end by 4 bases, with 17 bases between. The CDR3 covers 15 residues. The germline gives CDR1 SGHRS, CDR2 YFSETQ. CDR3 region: CASSNDIDQFYGYTF. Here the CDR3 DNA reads TGCGCCAGCAGCAATGACATAGACCAGTTCTATGGCTACACCTTC.

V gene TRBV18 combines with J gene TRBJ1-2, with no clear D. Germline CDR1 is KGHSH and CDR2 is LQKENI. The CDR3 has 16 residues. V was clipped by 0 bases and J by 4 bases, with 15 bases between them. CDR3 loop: CASSPPGRVDFYGYTF. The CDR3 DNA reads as TGTGCCAGCTCACCACCGGGGAGGGTCGACTTCTATGGCTACACCTTC.

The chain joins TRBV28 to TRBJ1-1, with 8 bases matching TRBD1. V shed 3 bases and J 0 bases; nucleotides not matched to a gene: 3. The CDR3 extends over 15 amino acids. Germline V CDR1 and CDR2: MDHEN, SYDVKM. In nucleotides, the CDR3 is TGTGCCAGCAGTTTGACAGGGGCATTGAACACTGAAGCTTTCTTT. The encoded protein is CASSLTGALNTEAFF.

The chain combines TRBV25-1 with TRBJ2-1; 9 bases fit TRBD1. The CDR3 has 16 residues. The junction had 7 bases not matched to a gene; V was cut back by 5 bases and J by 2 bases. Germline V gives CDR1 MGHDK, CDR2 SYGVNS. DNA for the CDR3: TGTGCCAGCAGTACCCCGGGACAGGGAACCTACAATGAGCAGTTCTTC. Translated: CASSTPGQGTYNEQFF.

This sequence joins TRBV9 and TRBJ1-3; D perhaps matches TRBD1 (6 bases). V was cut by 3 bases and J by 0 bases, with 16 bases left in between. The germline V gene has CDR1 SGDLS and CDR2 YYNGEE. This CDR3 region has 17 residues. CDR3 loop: CASSARDTQRSGNTIYF. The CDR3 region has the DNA TGTGCCAGCAGCGCACGGGACACCCAACGCTCTGGAAACACCATATATTTT.